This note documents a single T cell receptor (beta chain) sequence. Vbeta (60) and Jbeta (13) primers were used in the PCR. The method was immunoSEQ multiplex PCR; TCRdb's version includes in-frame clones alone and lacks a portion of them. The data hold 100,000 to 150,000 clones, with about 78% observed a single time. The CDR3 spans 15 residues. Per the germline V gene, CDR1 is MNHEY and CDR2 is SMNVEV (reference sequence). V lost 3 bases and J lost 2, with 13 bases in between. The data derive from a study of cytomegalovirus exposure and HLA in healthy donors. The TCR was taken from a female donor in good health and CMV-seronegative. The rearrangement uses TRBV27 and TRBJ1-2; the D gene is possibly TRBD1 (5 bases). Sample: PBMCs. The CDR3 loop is CASSFLGGRNYGYTF. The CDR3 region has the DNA TGTGCCAGCAGTTTTCTCGGGGGGAGGAACTATGGCTACACCTTC.